The rows below give T cell receptor beta chains drawn from one sample of a study of shared clonotypes between healthy human individuals. The repertoire was sequenced with immunoSEQ multiplex PCR; TCRdb's copy has only in-frame clones and lacks some. The sample holds around 2,000,000 clones; roughly 94% are singletons and the top ten take more than 0.95%. The sequenced sample was naive CD8+ T cells sorted from blood. The receptors were gathered from a man aged 18 to 30 in good health. CDR3s include the opening cysteine and the closing phenylalanine or tryptophan. D genes are given only for firm matches. A clone size is listed for some rows: how often the clone was seen (once, few, many), or a class if it is expanded.

v_call	d_call	j_call	clone_size	cdr3_aa	cdr3_nt
TRBV29-1	-	TRBJ2-5	once	CSVGITDLYQETQYF	TGCAGCGTTGGGATTACGGACTTGTACCAAGAGACCCAGTACTTC
TRBV6-6	TRBD1	TRBJ2-2	-	CASSTWDRGDTGELFF	TGTGCCAGCAGTACCTGGGACAGGGGCGACACCGGGGAGCTGTTTTTT
TRBV5-1	-	TRBJ1-2	few	CASSSEPNYGYTF	TGCGCCAGCAGCTCCGAGCCTAACTATGGCTACACCTTC
TRBV12-5	-	TRBJ1-2	once	CASGDHGGLNGYTF	TGTGCTAGTGGGGACCATGGGGGGCTAAATGGCTACACCTTC
TRBV6-6	-	TRBJ1-1	-	CASSYGETEAFF	TGTGCCAGCAGTTACGGGGAAACTGAAGCTTTCTTT
TRBV30	TRBD1	TRBJ2-7	-	CAWSVTGLDEQYF	TGTGCCTGGAGTGTGACAGGGCTCGACGAGCAGTACTTC
TRBV19	-	TRBJ1-3	-	CASSIWRGNTIYF	TGTGCCAGTAGTATTTGGCGTGGAAACACCATATATTTT
TRBV10-3	TRBD1	TRBJ1-2	-	CAISEPGGNYGYTF	TGTGCCATCAGTGAACCAGGGGGGAACTATGGCTACACCTTC
TRBV6-5	-	TRBJ1-3	-	CASSQRGYNGNTIYF	TGTGCCAGCAGTCAGAGAGGGTACAATGGAAACACCATATATTTT
TRBV10-1	-	TRBJ1-1	-	CASSLTLNTEAFF	TGCGCCAGCAGTTTGACACTGAACACTGAAGCTTTCTTT
TRBV4-3	-	TRBJ2-7	-	CASSQEAGVPYEQYF	TGCGCCAGCAGCCAAGAGGCAGGGGTTCCCTACGAGCAGTACTTC
TRBV4-3	-	TRBJ1-6	-	CASSQDRGPYNSPLHF	TGCGCCAGCAGCCAAGATCGGGGGCCCTATAATTCACCCCTCCACTTT
TRBV13	-	TRBJ2-5	-	CASSPLGQETQYF	TGTGCCAGCAGCCCCCTCGGCCAAGAGACCCAGTACTTC
TRBV5-1	-	TRBJ2-3	-	CASSWDWEDTQYF	TGCGCCAGCAGCTGGGACTGGGAAGATACGCAGTATTTT
TRBV2	TRBD2	TRBJ2-7	-	CASSVEGIGTSGGIHYEQYF	TGTGCCAGCAGTGTTGAGGGGATCGGGACTAGCGGGGGTATTCACTACGAGCAGTACTTC
TRBV5-6	-	TRBJ1-4	-	CASSLGGFNEKLFF	TGTGCCAGCAGCTTGGGGGGTTTTAATGAAAAACTGTTTTTT
TRBV28	TRBD2	TRBJ2-1	-	CASSFRTSGKGLDEQFF	TGTGCCAGCAGTTTTAGGACTAGCGGGAAGGGGTTGGATGAGCAGTTCTTC
TRBV7-6	TRBD1	TRBJ2-7	-	CASSSLGAGGEQYF	TGTGCCAGCAGCTCCCTGGGGGCAGGGGGCGAGCAGTACTTC
TRBV7-3	-	TRBJ2-5	-	CASSLYGETQYF	TGTGCCAGCAGCTTATATGGGGAGACCCAGTACTTC
TRBV27	TRBD1	TRBJ1-1	-	CASSFRQGGAEAFF	TGTGCCAGCAGTTTTCGACAGGGCGGGGCTGAAGCTTTCTTT
TRBV4-2	-	TRBJ2-1	-	CASSQVGTEQFF	TGTGCCAGCAGCCAAGTCGGGACAGAGCAGTTCTTC
TRBV2	-	TRBJ2-7	-	CASSESNRAYEQYF	TGTGCCAGCAGTGAGTCCAACAGAGCCTACGAGCAGTACTTC